This T cell receptor (beta chain) stems from a study of T cells in Graves' hyperthyroidism and ophthalmopathy. Across the whole study: Any treatment followed the collection of peripheral blood at initial diagnosis.

Newly diagnosed hyperthyroidism patients aged 18 to 65 years had disease lasting under 2 months. The diagnostic basis comprised clinical symptoms, serum thyroxine and TRAb, thyroid ultrasound and orbital computed tomography. Amplification targeted TCR beta CDR3 regions from RNA transcripts. TCR CDR3 regions were first amplified by RT-PCR with HTBI primers. TCRdb reprocessed the multiplex PCR reads with MiXCR, giving one entry per CDR3 protein. This table holds over 300,000 distinct CDR3 sequences, about 14% found once. This clonotype was seen ten or more times. The CDR3 extends over 13 amino acids. Germline V gene lookup returns CDR1 DFQATT and CDR2 SNEGSKA (reference sequence). J was trimmed by 6 bases and V by 6 bases; bases with no gene match: 7.

The clonotype originates from a woman in her sixties with Graves' hyperthyroidism. The sequencing input was blood. This chain uses TRBV20-1 with TRBJ1-5; 8 bases align to TRBD1. The CDR3 here is CSAHGQGGQPQHF. DNA for the CDR3: TGCAGTGCACACGGACAGGGTGGTCAGCCCCAGCATTTT.